The clone carrying this T cell receptor (beta chain) was detected ten times or more. Its antigen remains unknown. Clinical symptoms, serum thyroxine and TRAb, thyroid ultrasound and orbital computed tomography were used for the diagnoses. The data were obtained in a study of T cells in Graves' hyperthyroidism and ophthalmopathy. Study-wide findings and caveats: Blood samples included most of the expanded thyroid clonotypes exceeding 0.001. A model of 13 V-J features distinguished ophthalmopathy from stable hyperthyroidism.

RNA transcripts were the template for amplifying TCR beta CDR3 regions. TCR CDR3 regions were first amplified by RT-PCR with HTBI primers. MiXCR was run by TCRdb on the multiplex PCR reads, yielding one entry per CDR3 protein. The sample includes more than 550,000 distinct CDR3 sequences, just under 45% of them seen just once. Material: peripheral blood or thyroid tissue (not recorded which). The source is an adult man with Graves' disease, either hyperthyroidism or ophthalmopathy (not recorded which).

DNA for the CDR3: TGTGCCACCAGTGATTCCGGGACAGCAAACACCGGGGAGCTGTTTTTT. Translating it yields CATSDSGTANTGELFF. The chain has TRBV24-1 and TRBJ2-2; 7 bases match TRBD1. Germline V gene lookup returns CDR1 KGHDR and CDR2 SFDVKD. J lost 2 bases, V lost 2 bases, and 4 bases had no gene match. This CDR3 has 16 residues.